This is a list of T cell receptor beta chains from one sample in a study of blood T cells in healthy people across ages. Each CDR3 protein gets one entry after TCRdb re-called the 5' RACE reads with MiXCR. The table has some 560,000 distinct CDR3 sequences, around a quarter seen once. The sample was also reused in another study, on T cells of mothers and their children.

Sample: blood. All receptors derive from a boy younger than 10 in good health. CDR3s include the opening cysteine and the closing phenylalanine or tryptophan. Fields, in order: J gene, clone size, V gene, D gene, CDR3 DNA, CDR3 protein. A D gene is named only where the DNA matches it firmly. Clone size is given for some rows only: seen once, a few or many times, or a class if the clone is expanded.

>TRBJ2-5|few|TRBV29-1|.
TGCAGCGTTGAAGATCTCGGGGGCGAGACCCGGTACTTC
CSVEDLGGETRYF
>TRBJ2-4|.|TRBV2|.
TGTGCCAGCAGTGAAGCTGCTGCCAAAAACATTCAGTACTTC
CASSEAAAKNIQYF
>TRBJ2-7|few|TRBV7-8|TRBD2
TGTGCCAGCAGCGTCTCTAGCGGCTCGTACTACGAGCAGTACTTC
CASSVSSGSYYEQYF
>TRBJ2-5|.|TRBV7-9|.
TGTGCCAGCAGCTTAGGCGGCTCTCATTCCCTAGGGACCCAGTACTTC
CASSLGGSHSLGTQYF
>TRBJ1-2|once|TRBV2|.
TGTGCCAGCGGACGGGACATCTATGGCTACACCTTC
CASGRDIYGYTF
>TRBJ2-3|.|TRBV7-2|TRBD2
TGTGCCAGCGGCGGACTAGCGGGGGTTACGCAGTATTTT
CASGGLAGVTQYF
>TRBJ2-1|few|TRBV10-1|.
TGCGCCAGCAGTGAGTCGATAGGCAGTTCCTACAATGAGCAGTTCTTC
CASSESIGSSYNEQFF
>TRBJ2-5|.|TRBV7-8|.
TGTGCCAGCAGCTTAGGGTCCCAAAGTGTCCAGACCCAGTACTTC
CASSLGSQSVQTQYF
>TRBJ1-2|.|TRBV6-5|TRBD1
TGTGCCAGCAGTAGACAGGGGGCCTATGGCTACACCTTC
CASSRQGAYGYTF
>TRBJ1-1|.|TRBV29-1|.
TGCAGCGTTCAACAGAAAACGAACACTGAAGCTTTCTTT
CSVQQKTNTEAFF
>TRBJ2-7|few|TRBV18|TRBD1
TGTGCCAGCTCACCACGGGGACAGGGGGCCTACGAGCAGTACTTC
CASSPRGQGAYEQYF